These 20 T cell receptor beta chains came from one sample sequenced in a study of T cell responses to AZD1222 COVID-19 vaccine. TCRdb keeps only in-frame clones here, not all; method: immunoSEQ multiplex PCR. The repertoire includes 52,000 or so clones, 75% to 90% of them detected once, and approximately 19% sits in the top ten. The sample was peripheral blood, taken on day 0 of MenACWY control vaccination. These receptors were obtained from an adult in good health.

This chain uses TRBV5-8 with TRBJ1-3; D is unresolved. This CDR3 comprises 14 residues. V shed 4 bases and J shed 0 bases, with 8 bases lying between them. Germline loops: CDR1 SGHTS, CDR2 YDEGEE. The CDR3 DNA is TGTGCCAGCAGCCGACGGTACTCTGGAAACACCATATATTTT. This sequence encodes CASSRRYSGNTIYF.

The rearrangement joins TRBV5-1 to TRBJ2-3; TRBD2 matches 7 bases. The junction had 8 bases not matched to a gene; V was cut back by 4 bases and J by 6 bases. The CDR3 length is 14 residues. Germline CDR1 is SGHRS and CDR2 is YFSETQ. CDR3 DNA: TGCGCCAGCAGCAACACTGACGGGGGGGATACGCAGTATTTT. Translated: CASSNTDGGDTQYF. The variable domain in full, completed from reference TRBV5-1 and TRBJ2-3, reads KAGVTQTPRYLIKTRGQQVTLSCSPISGHRSVSWYQQTPGQGLQFLFEYFSETQRNKGNFPGRFSGRQFSNSRSEMNVSTLELGDSALYLCASSNTDGGDTQYFGPGTRLTVL.

The chain has TRBV6-2 or TRBV6-3 and TRBJ2-1, with D perhaps TRBD2 (6 bases). CDR3 length equals 18 residues. Trimming removed 6 bases at V and 7 bases at J, with 28 bases between. Germline V gene lookup returns CDR1 MNHEY and CDR2 SVGEGT. The CDR3 loop is CASSLLAGRGNEGNEQFF. CDR3 bases: TGTGCCAGCAGCCTACTGGCGGGGAGAGGAAACGAGGGAAATGAGCAGTTCTTC.

CDR3 sequence: CAMGNDYEQYF. The CDR3 bases are TGCGCCATGGGCAATGACTACGAGCAGTACTTC. The chain links TRBV29-1 to TRBJ2-7; D gene unclear. CDR1 and CDR2 (germline): SQVTM, ANQGSEA. The CDR3 contains 11 residues.

The V and J genes are TRBV4-3 and TRBJ2-1, with D possibly being TRBD2 (5 bases). The CDR3 has 15 residues. Trimming removed 3 bases at V and 6 bases at J, with 15 bases between. The V gene's germline CDR1 is LGHNA and CDR2 YSLEER. The CDR3 spells CASSHEHKRGNEQFF. The CDR3, as DNA: TGCGCCAGCAGCCATGAGCATAAACGGGGCAATGAGCAGTTCTTC.

V gene TRBV4-1 combines with J gene TRBJ1-2; D is unclear. Trimming pared 0 bases from V and 1 base from J, leaving 12 bases between. This CDR3 contains 16 residues. Germline CDR1 reads MGHRA; CDR2 reads YSYEKL. This CDR3 is CASSQDGPRNNYGYTF. DNA of the CDR3: TGCGCCAGCAGCCAAGATGGGCCCCGCAATAACTATGGCTACACCTTC.

The V and J genes are TRBV5-4 and TRBJ2-7, with TRBD2 matching over 14 bases. Germline V gene data show CDR1 as SGHNT and CDR2 as YYREEE (reference sequence). V lost 4 bases, J lost 5 bases, and 8 bases stayed unmatched. The CDR3 totals 16 residues. This CDR3 reads CASSLRTSGRPHEQYF. In DNA form, the CDR3 reads TGTGCCAGCAGCCTACGGACTAGCGGGAGGCCCCACGAGCAGTACTTC. The entire variable domain, with the rest obtained from reference TRBV5-4 and TRBJ2-7, is as follows: ETGVTQSPTHLIKTRGQQVTLRCSSQSGHNTVSWYQQALGQGPQFIFQYYREEENGRGNFPPRFSGLQFPNYSSELNVNALELDDSALYLCASSLRTSGRPHEQYFGPGTRLTVT.

V is TRBV11-1 and J is TRBJ2-4; 7 bases align to TRBD1. Germline V gene data show CDR1 as SGHAT and CDR2 as FQDESV (reference sequence). CDR3 length: 15 residues. The V segment lost 3 bases and the J segment 1 base; nucleotides outside the gene matches: 3. The CDR3 sequence is CASSLTGMAKNIQYF. The CDR3 DNA reads TGTGCCAGCAGCTTGACAGGGATGGCCAAAAACATTCAGTACTTC.

The rearrangement links TRBV19 to TRBJ1-1, with 7 nucleotides matching TRBD1. V lost 10 bases, J lost 0 bases, and 11 bases stayed unmatched. The CDR3 length is 15 residues. The germline V gene encodes CDR1 LNHDA and CDR2 SQIVND (reference sequence). CDR3 nucleotide sequence: TGTGCCACGAAGGCGGGACAGATAATGAACACTGAAGCTTTCTTT. Translating gives CATKAGQIMNTEAFF.

The rearrangement uses TRBV7-2 and TRBJ2-4; TRBD2 is a possible D gene (6 bases). The CDR3 totals 15 residues. V lost 5 bases and J 12 bases, leaving 23 bases between the germline ends. In germline, CDR1 is SGHTA, CDR2 FQGNSA. CDR3 DNA sequence: TGTGCCAGCAGCCCCAGAAGTGGCCCGGGGCGGGATCAGTACTTC. Amino acid sequence: CASSPRSGPGRDQYF.

This clone has ten or more counts. This chain links TRBV7-2 with TRBJ1-1, with D perhaps matching TRBD1 (5 bases). Germline V gives CDR1 SGHTA, CDR2 FQGNSA. This CDR3 is 15 amino acids long. V was cut by 5 bases and J by 0 bases, with 13 bases left in between. CDR3 sequence: CASSPQRQMNTEAFF. The CDR3 DNA reads as TGTGCCAGCAGCCCACAGAGACAGATGAACACTGAAGCTTTCTTT.

V gene TRBV4-2 combines with J gene TRBJ1-5; possible D gene TRBD1, 6 bases. The germline V and J ends were trimmed by 0 bases and 6 bases, with 12 bases remaining between them. The CDR3 is 15 residues long. CDR1 and CDR2 (germline): LGHNA, YNFKEQ. CDR3 residues: CASSQDREGGQPQHF. The CDR3 DNA follows: TGTGCCAGCAGCCAAGACAGGGAAGGGGGTCAGCCCCAGCATTTT.

This chain uses TRBV10-1 with TRBJ2-5, with 9 bases identical to TRBD2. The germline gives CDR1 WNHNN, CDR2 SYGVQD (reference sequence). The CDR3 spans 15 residues. Unmatched junction bases numbered 3, after V lost 4 bases and J lost 0 bases. This CDR3 reads CASSGVAGDQETQYF. The CDR3 DNA is TGCGCCAGCAGTGGGGTAGCGGGAGACCAAGAGACCCAGTACTTC.

The CDR3 DNA is TGTGCCAGCAGACTTTATACGGACGCAACTAATGAAAAACTGTTTTTT. It specifies CASRLYTDATNEKLFF. J is TRBJ1-4 and V is TRBV28; D is ambiguous. CDR1 is MDHEN, CDR2 SYDVKM, per germline. The CDR3 has 16 amino acids. Trimming stripped 6 bases from V and 0 bases from J, with 14 bases between.

The gene calls are TRBV24-1 and TRBJ2-1; 13 bases fit TRBD2. The CDR3 extends over 20 amino acids. Losses at the gene ends were 5 bases for V and 0 bases for J; bases not matched to a gene: 12. Germline V gives CDR1 KGHDR, CDR2 SFDVKD. The CDR3 DNA reads TGTGCCACCAGTGTCCCAAGACTAGCGGGAGGCCTAGACTCCTACAATGAGCAGTTCTTC. Its translation: CATSVPRLAGGLDSYNEQFF.

The gene calls are TRBV19 and TRBJ2-7, with 9 nucleotides matching TRBD2. With 2 bases clipped from V and 3 bases from J, the junction kept 2 bases outside the gene matches. Germline V lookup: CDR1 LNHDA, CDR2 SQIVND (reference sequence). CDR3 length: 14 residues. In nucleotides, the CDR3 is TGTGCCAGTAGTATAATAGCGGGAGACTACGAGCAGTACTTC. Its protein is CASSIIAGDYEQYF. Complete variable domain (other parts from reference TRBV19 and TRBJ2-7): DGGITQSPKYLFRKEGQNVTLSCEQNLNHDAMYWYRQDPGQGLRLIYYSQIVNDFQKGDIAEGYSVSREKKESFPLTVTSAQKNPTAFYLCASSIIAGDYEQYFGPGTRLTVT.

This clone turned up a few times. The rearrangement uses TRBV27 and TRBJ2-3, with 8 bases fitting TRBD1. V was clipped by 9 bases and J by 5 bases; unmatched bases: 10. This CDR3 contains 14 residues. Germline V gene lookup returns CDR1 MNHEY and CDR2 SMNVEV (reference sequence). In nucleotides, the CDR3 is TGTGCCAGGGGGGGACAGGATTCGGGAGATACGCAGTATTTT. This encodes CARGGQDSGDTQYF.

This chain links TRBV5-5 with TRBJ2-3; 14 bases map to TRBD2. From germline, CDR1 is SGHKS and CDR2 YYEKEE (reference sequence). The CDR3 runs to 16 residues. V was pared by 3 bases and J by 7 bases, with 7 bases of the junction left unmatched. The DNA of the CDR3 is TGTGCCAGCAGCTGGGGGACTAGCGGGAGAAGGTATACGCAGTATTTT. This translates into CASSWGTSGRRYTQYF.

The chain has TRBV4-1 and TRBJ2-7, with D perhaps TRBD2 (6 bases). V was cut by 0 bases and J by 1 base, with 10 bases left in between. The CDR3 totals 15 residues. Germline CDR1 is MGHRA and CDR2 is YSYEKL. CDR3 in DNA: TGCGCCAGCAGCCAAGATCCCGGGGGTTCCTACGAGCAGTACTTC. Its translation: CASSQDPGGSYEQYF.

The chain is built from TRBV28 and TRBJ2-2; 10 bases are a match to TRBD2. The V segment lost 5 bases and the J segment 6 bases; nucleotides outside the gene matches: 3. Germline lookup yields CDR1 MDHEN and CDR2 SYDVKM. CDR3 length: 14 residues. The CDR3 nucleotides are TGTGCCAGCAGTGGGGGACTAGCGCCCGGGGAGCTGTTTTTT. Its protein is CASSGGLAPGELFF. The entire variable domain, with the rest obtained from reference TRBV28 and TRBJ2-2, is as follows: DVKVTQSSRYLVKRTGEKVFLECVQDMDHENMFWYRQDPGLGLRLIYFSYDVKMKEKGDIPEGYSVSREKKERFSLILESASTNQTSMYLCASSGGLAPGELFFGEGSRLTVL.